Below, 23 T cell receptor beta chains from the same sample are listed, as sequenced in a study of blood T cell repertoires in COVID-19. Data came from immunoSEQ multiplex PCR; TCRdb stores just in-frame clones and leaves some out. The table records approximately 120,000 clones, 85% to 90% of them present only once. Sequenced: peripheral blood. These TCRs come from a human donor in a cohort sampled during active COVID-19.

This chain connects TRBV27 to TRBJ2-5, with D tentatively TRBD1 (5 bases). V dropped 2 bases and J dropped 0 bases, with 7 bases sitting between them. This CDR3 contains 14 residues. Germline lookup yields CDR1 MNHEY and CDR2 SMNVEV (reference sequence). CDR3 protein: CASSLVRDQETQYF. CDR3 coding DNA: TGTGCCAGCAGTTTAGTCAGGGACCAAGAGACCCAGTACTTC.

The V gene is TRBV5-1, the J gene TRBJ2-7; TRBD1 matches 9 bases. From germline, CDR1 is SGHRS and CDR2 YFSETQ. The V and J ends lost 3 bases and 4 bases, in that order; junction bases with no gene match: 8. The CDR3 is 15 residues long. The CDR3 nucleotides read TGCGCCAGCAGCTCCACCGGGACAGGGATATACGAGCAGTACTTC. Protein sequence: CASSSTGTGIYEQYF. The full variable domain, rest sourced from reference TRBV5-1 and TRBJ2-7, is KAGVTQTPRYLIKTRGQQVTLSCSPISGHRSVSWYQQTPGQGLQFLFEYFSETQRNKGNFPGRFSGRQFSNSRSEMNVSTLELGDSALYLCASSSTGTGIYEQYFGPGTRLTVT.

In DNA form, the CDR3 reads TGTGCCAGCAGTTATATTCGGACAGAACTATCCTACGAGCAGTACTTC. Protein: CASSYIRTELSYEQYF. The chain carries TRBV6-2 or TRBV6-3 and TRBJ2-7; D perhaps matches TRBD1 (6 bases). This CDR3 is built from 16 residues. V lost 3 bases, J lost 1 base, and 16 bases lay in between. Germline V gene data show CDR1 as MNHEY and CDR2 as SVGEGT.

The genes are TRBV5-1 and TRBJ1-1; a possible D gene is TRBD1 (6 bases). V was pared by 4 bases and J by 1 base, with 14 bases between. CDR3 size: 15 residues. Per germline, CDR1 SGHRS and CDR2 YFSETQ. CDR3 sequence: CASSPMGQANTEAFF. CDR3 sequence (DNA): TGCGCCAGCAGCCCCATGGGACAAGCGAACACTGAAGCTTTCTTT.

The V and J genes are TRBV5-1 and TRBJ2-6, with D perhaps matching TRBD1 (5 bases). This CDR3 is 24 amino acids long. The V gene's germline CDR1 is SGHRS and CDR2 YFSETQ. V was shortened by 4 bases and J by 0 bases, with 35 bases between the two germline ends. The CDR3: CASSPRQAPRAPKPSDSGANVLTF. Here the CDR3 DNA reads TGCGCCAGCAGCCCTAGACAAGCTCCCAGGGCCCCGAAACCCTCCGACTCTGGGGCCAACGTCCTGACTTTC. The full variable domain, rest sourced from reference TRBV5-1 and TRBJ2-6, is KAGVTQTPRYLIKTRGQQVTLSCSPISGHRSVSWYQQTPGQGLQFLFEYFSETQRNKGNFPGRFSGRQFSNSRSEMNVSTLELGDSALYLCASSPRQAPRAPKPSDSGANVLTFGAGSRLTVL.

The chain has TRBV2 and TRBJ2-1; TRBD1 agrees at 8 bases. V was clipped by 0 bases and J by 7 bases; unmatched bases: 11. The CDR3 loop spans 17 amino acids. The germline V gene encodes CDR1 SNHLY and CDR2 FYNNEI. The CDR3 is CASSEALWQGARNEQFF. Here the CDR3 DNA reads TGTGCCAGCAGTGAAGCGCTTTGGCAGGGGGCGCGGAATGAGCAGTTCTTC.

This rearrangement joins TRBV27 to TRBJ1-4, with D perhaps matching TRBD1 (5 bases). This CDR3 is 14 amino acids long. In germline, CDR1 is MNHEY, CDR2 SMNVEV (reference sequence). Trimming removed 7 bases at V and 8 bases at J, with 17 bases between. In DNA, the CDR3 is TGTGCCAGCACCCCTTGGGGGGGGTACGAAAAACTGTTTTTT. This gives the protein CASTPWGGYEKLFF.

The chain combines TRBV11-2 with TRBJ2-7; 10 nucleotides align to TRBD2. This CDR3 spans 16 amino acids. Trimming removed 5 bases from V and 2 bases from J; junction bases left unmatched: 9. CDR1 is SGHAT, CDR2 FQNNGV, per germline. The CDR3 nucleotides are TGTGCCAGCAGCCAAGGGGGGGGACTAGCGACCTACGAGCAGTACTTC. Encoded protein: CASSQGGGLATYEQYF.

This chain links TRBV6-1 with TRBJ2-1; 14 nucleotides align to TRBD2. Germline loops: CDR1 MNHNS, CDR2 SASEGT. Trimming cost V 4 bases and J 6 bases; bases outside gene matches: 8. The length of the CDR3 is 17 residues. CDR3 loop: CASSGLAGGPVGNEQFF. The CDR3 nucleotides read TGTGCCAGCAGTGGACTAGCGGGAGGGCCGGTCGGCAATGAGCAGTTCTTC.

The chain employs TRBV5-8 and TRBJ1-2; 7 bases match TRBD1. V lost 2 bases and J lost 4; bases outside the gene matches: 5. The CDR3 totals 14 residues. CDR1 and CDR2 (germline): SGHTS, YDEGEE. The CDR3 region is CASSLKGAVYGYTF. The CDR3, as DNA: TGTGCCAGCAGCTTAAAGGGGGCTGTCTATGGCTACACCTTC.

The chain recombines TRBV4-3 with TRBJ2-7, with 7 bases identical to TRBD2. CDR1 LGHNA and CDR2 YSLEER come from the germline V gene. CDR3 length: 13 amino acids. J was trimmed by 4 bases and V by 4 bases; bases with no gene match: 4. Here the CDR3 reads CASSLVGGYEQYF. The DNA for the CDR3 is TGCGCCAGCAGCCTAGTCGGGGGGTACGAGCAGTACTTC.

The chain couples TRBV7-2 to TRBJ2-2; TRBD1 matches at 7 bases. The ends lost 6 bases at V and 2 bases at J; junction bases unmatched: 6. CDR3 length equals 15 residues. Germline CDR1 reads SGHTA; CDR2 reads FQGNSA. The CDR3 nucleotides read TGTGCCAGCAGGCCGACAGGGATTAACACCGGGGAGCTGTTTTTT. Amino acids: CASRPTGINTGELFF.

This chain joins TRBV5-6 and TRBJ2-1; TRBD2 is a possible D gene (8 bases). The V and J ends lost 5 bases and 5 bases respectively, with 17 bases between them. The CDR3 runs to 15 residues. Germline assignment: CDR1 SGHDT and CDR2 YYEEEE. The CDR3 loop is CASSSIAGQNNEQFF. CDR3 sequence (DNA): TGTGCCAGCAGTTCAATAGCGGGACAGAACAATGAGCAGTTCTTC.

Worth noting for this clone: An end of the junction does not agree with germline; a read error may underlie this. This chain joins TRBV5-1 and TRBJ1-1; 7 nucleotides agree with TRBD1. This CDR3 has 15 residues. Germline V lookup: CDR1 SGHRS, CDR2 YFSETQ. CDR3 loop: CARRGRGDSNTEAFF. The CDR3 DNA reads as TGCGCCCGCAGGGGGAGGGGGGACTCCAACACTGAAGCTTTCTTT.

The chain combines TRBV19 with TRBJ2-1; 7 nucleotides match TRBD2. The CDR3 loop spans 14 amino acids. With V trimmed by 4 bases and J by 9 bases, 9 bases remained unmatched. The V gene's germline CDR1 is LNHDA and CDR2 SQIVND (reference sequence). The CDR3 bases are TGTGCCAGTAGTACAGGACTAGTGAAAGGTGAGCAGTTCTTC. It encodes CASSTGLVKGEQFF.

The rearrangement uses TRBV11-3 and TRBJ2-5, with 7 bases identical to TRBD2. This CDR3 spans 15 amino acids. Germline-derived CDR1 and CDR2 are SGHNT and YENEEA. V was pared by 5 bases and J by 6 bases, with 12 bases of the junction left unmatched. CDR3 in amino acids: CASSPVDGGWKTQYF. The CDR3 region has the DNA TGTGCCAGCAGCCCCGTCGACGGGGGGTGGAAGACCCAGTACTTC. Complete variable domain (other parts from reference TRBV11-3 and TRBJ2-5): EAGVVQSPRYKIIEKKQPVAFWCNPISGHNTLYWYLQNLGQGPELLIRYENEEAVDDSQLPKDRFSAERLKGVDSTLKIQPAELGDSAVYLCASSPVDGGWKTQYFGPGTRLLVL.

The V call is TRBV5-5, the J call TRBJ2-5; TRBD1 is a possible D gene (6 bases). Deletions cut 6 bases from V and 0 bases from J, with 12 bases between. Germline CDR1 reads SGHKS; CDR2 reads YYEKEE (reference sequence). The CDR3 spans 14 residues. The CDR3 DNA reads as TGTGCCAGCACCCTGTACAGGGACCAAGAGACCCAGTACTTC. Encoded protein: CASTLYRDQETQYF. The variable domain in full, with the rest retrieved from reference TRBV5-5 and TRBJ2-5, is DAGVTQSPTHLIKTRGQQVTLRCSPISGHKSVSWYQQVLGQGPQFIFQYYEKEERGRGNFPDRFSARQFPNYSSELNVNALLLGDSALYLCASTLYRDQETQYFGPGTRLLVL.

The chain combines TRBV7-9 with TRBJ1-4; D remains unclear. CDR3 length equals 12 residues. Germline CDR1 and CDR2: SEHNR and FQNEAQ (reference sequence). V lost 1 base and J lost 10, with 7 bases in between. The DNA of the CDR3 is TGTGCCAGCAGCTTAGAGTCGGGAAAACTGTTTTTT. It specifies CASSLESGKLFF.

The chain links TRBV4-2 to TRBJ2-5; TRBD2 agrees at 8 bases. Germline CDR1 reads LGHNA; CDR2 reads YNFKEQ. V lost 1 base to trimming and J lost 2 bases; unmatched junction nucleotides: 6. This CDR3 spans 16 amino acids. CDR3 in DNA: TGTGCCAGCAGCCAAGTAACTAGCGGCGGGCAAGAGACCCAGTACTTC. It yields the protein CASSQVTSGGQETQYF.

This rearrangement joins TRBV25-1 to TRBJ2-1, with 14 bases identical to TRBD2. CDR3 size: 16 residues. The germline V gene encodes CDR1 MGHDK and CDR2 SYGVNS. V lost 1 base and J lost 7; bases outside the gene matches: 3. CDR3 nucleotides: TGTGCCAGCAGTGAATCGGGGACTAGCGGGAGAAATGAGCAGTTCTTC. Its translation: CASSESGTSGRNEQFF.

The rearrangement links TRBV7-8 to TRBJ1-6, with D possibly being TRBD1 (5 bases). CDR1 SGHVS and CDR2 FQNEAQ come from the germline V gene. This CDR3 has 15 amino acids. Trimming took 5 bases from V and 4 from J, leaving 12 bases between them. The CDR3 loop reads CASSLTGEYNSPLHF. The CDR3 DNA follows: TGTGCCAGCAGCCTGACGGGGGAATATAATTCACCCCTCCACTTT.

V and J are TRBV9 and TRBJ2-7, with 7 bases that match TRBD1. Germline V gene sequence: CDR1 SGDLS, CDR2 YYNGEE. The V segment lost 0 bases and the J segment 1 base; nucleotides outside the gene matches: 4. CDR3 size: 15 residues. CDR3 bases: TGTGCCAGCAGCGTAGGGGCAGGGGGTTCCTACGAGCAGTACTTC. This sequence encodes CASSVGAGGSYEQYF.

This clone was found once. The chain recombines TRBV25-1 with TRBJ1-6, with TRBD1 as a possible D gene (5 bases). This CDR3 is built from 14 residues. Germline values: CDR1 MGHDK, CDR2 SYGVNS. V lost 7 bases, J lost 9 bases, and 16 bases lay in between. Here the CDR3 DNA reads TGTGCCAGCATCGGGAGGGGCGTAGGTTCACCCCTCCACTTT. Its translation: CASIGRGVGSPLHF.